The clone carrying this TCR beta chain was found many times. Its target is not known. The data were taken from a study of neurological immune-mediated disorders. Whole-study results and caveats: It was HTLV-1-associated myelopathy that showed the most TCR clonal expansion, while multiple sclerosis showed the least, falling below healthy controls.

The germline V gene has CDR1 LNHNV and CDR2 YYDKDF (reference sequence). This CDR3 has 15 amino acids. Between the trimmed V and J ends, which lost 0 bases and 7 bases, there was a span of 13 bases. As for the cDNA, it was generated by 5'RACE with 10-nucleotide random UMIs. Each CDR3 protein is one row after TCRdb ran MiXCR on the 5' RACE reads. The repertoire holds about 14,000 distinct CDR3 sequences, with about 9.4% as singletons. V and J are TRBV15 and TRBJ2-4, with D tentatively TRBD2 (6 bases). The sequencing sample was made of PBMCs. This TCR was recovered from a woman between 40 and 55 years old in good health. The CDR3 protein is CATSRESRERNIQYF. CDR3 bases: TGTGCCACCAGCAGAGAAAGCCGGGAGAGGAACATTCAGTACTTC. Full variable domain (rest looked up from reference TRBV15 and TRBJ2-4): DAMVIQNPRYQVTQFGKPVTLSCSQTLNHNVMYWYQQKSSQAPKLLFHYYDKDFNNEADTPDNFQSRRPNTSFCFLDIRSPGLGDTAMYLCATSRESRERNIQYFGAGTRLSVL.